The T cell receptor (beta chain) described here comes from a study of T cells in Graves' hyperthyroidism and ophthalmopathy. Diagnoses rested on clinical symptoms, serum thyroxine and TRAb, thyroid ultrasound and orbital computed tomography. The CDR3 sequence is 16 residues long. Germline trimming cut 1 base from V and 4 bases from J; bases unmatched to any gene: 9. Amplified TCR beta CDR3 regions came from RNA transcripts. RT-PCR in the first round (using the HTBI primer set) targeted the TCR CDR3. Via MiXCR, TCRdb re-called the multiplex PCR reads, giving one row per CDR3 protein. The top ten clones hold 4% to 5.5% of a sample with fewer than 650,000 distinct CDR3 sequences, over 12% of them seen once.

The V and J genes are TRBV12-3 or TRBV12-4 and TRBJ2-7; 8 bases map to TRBD2. This sequence was found in a middle-aged woman with Graves' ophthalmopathy. The sequencing input was blood. In nucleotides, the CDR3 is TGTGCCAGCAGTTTAGAGAGCGGGAGTAGGTGGTACGAGCAGTACTTC. The encoded protein is CASSLESGSRWYEQYF.